This T cell receptor beta chain is from a study of cytomegalovirus exposure and HLA in healthy donors. Study conclusions and caveats: Rare TCR sequences predominated, though certain public TCRs were found in many donors. As a later analysis showed, a missense DCLRE1C variant was linked to trimming of TCR beta V- and J-genes. When a later analysis was performed, an Asian-associated ancestry cluster reportedly had fewer N-insertions than the approximately 600-donor mean. It was assumed in the presence/absence analyses that sequencing depth was roughly uniform across donors.

This clone was seen only a few times. Its specificity is not known. Germline assignment: CDR1 MNHNS and CDR2 SASEGT. This CDR3 contains 15 residues. V shed 5 bases and J 4 bases; nucleotides not matched to a gene: 9. PCR amplification relied on 60 Vbeta primers (plus 13 Jbeta primers). The assay was immunoSEQ multiplex PCR, and TCRdb's table has in-frame clones only and misses some. The sample yields some 70,000 clones, 60% to 75% seen once. The material sequenced was PBMCs. This sequence originates from a male donor in good health and CMV-seropositive. The rearrangement uses TRBV6-1 and TRBJ2-7, with TRBD2 matching over 9 bases. The CDR3 nucleotides are TGTGCCAGCAGTCCTAATAGCGGGAGTCGTTACGAGCAGTACTTC. Amino acid sequence: CASSPNSGSRYEQYF.